This T cell receptor (beta chain) appears in the sequencing data of a study of T-cell memory formation after mild COVID-19. With constant-segment primers, 5'RACE yielded cDNA libraries of TCR alpha and TCR beta that carried sample barcodes and UMIs. MiXCR, run by TCRdb on the 5' RACE reads, gives a single entry per CDR3 protein. This sample has approximately 240,000 distinct CDR3 sequences, with approximately 16% found just once. Germline V gene sequence: CDR1 DFQATT, CDR2 SNEGSKA (reference sequence). Trimming shortened V by 5 bases and J by 4 bases, and 11 bases separated the two germline ends. The CDR3 runs 13 residues.

The clonotype originates from a man aged 18-30 years who had mild COVID-19 (a few samples of this study predate the infection). Cell type and time point are not known. The J gene is TRBJ2-2, the V gene TRBV20-1; perhaps TRBD1 as D (5 bases). The sequenced sample was PBMCs or a T cell subset sorted from them (not recorded which). The CDR3 bases are TGCAGTGCTCGAAGGACACCCACCGGGGAGCTGTTTTTT. Translating gives CSARRTPTGELFF.